Described below is a single T cell receptor (beta chain) sequence and its context. Its specificity is unknown. V was clipped by 0 bases and J by 16 bases, with 10 bases between them. The CDR3 contains 11 residues. The germline V gene has CDR1 SEHNR and CDR2 FQNEAQ (reference sequence). The study drew donors from healthy Caucasian individuals in Russia aged about 6 to 90. The data derive from a study of blood T cells in healthy people across ages. Study-wide points: More naive CD4+ cells and higher diversity were found in long-lived than in aged donors.

Alongside a J-beta primer mix, a sample-barcoded 5' primer served in a second PCR lasting 7 to 11 cycles. Each cDNA molecule, via a template-switch adaptor with 12 random nucleotides, was tagged. Via MiXCR, TCRdb re-called the 5' RACE reads, giving one row per CDR3 protein. Of approximately 800,000 distinct CDR3 sequences listed, roughly 60% are singletons. This chain joins TRBV7-9 and TRBJ2-1; D possibly uses TRBD1 or TRBD2 (6 bases each). The receptor was derived from a man aged 25-45 years in good health. Specimen: blood. This CDR3 reads CASSLAGGKFF. CDR3 nucleotide sequence: TGTGCCAGCAGCTTAGCCGGGGGCAAATTCTTC.